This TCR beta chain was sequenced for a study of regulatory T cells in long-lasting Graves disease. For TCR beta, libraries came from iRepertoire HTBI primers and Arm-PCR of CDR3 regions. In the authors' workflow: The samples included around 65 TRBV and under 15 TRBJ segments. TCRdb re-analysed the multiplex PCR reads in MiXCR, keeping a single row per CDR3 protein. The V and J calls come from TCRdb's annotation, not from the publication. The sample lists roughly 260,000 distinct CDR3 sequences; approximately 18% were seen once. Trimming pared 3 bases from V and 7 bases from J, leaving 12 bases between. Germline V gives CDR1 LGHDT, CDR2 YNNKEL (reference sequence). The CDR3 sequence is 14 residues long. Time point specified: newly diagnosed GD, antithyroid drugs for less than 3 months. RNA isolated from PBMCs was used to make the TCR library. This clonotype was detected many times. Its antigen is unknown.

Findings and caveats of the study: Favored usage of TRBV28, TRBJ1-2 and TRBJ2-5 was recorded in persistent disease.

These same data were also listed under a study on T cells in Graves' hyperthyroidism and ophthalmopathy.

The sequence was obtained from a woman aged 25 to 39 with Graves disease. The chain employs TRBV3-1 and TRBJ1-4; D gene uncertain. The sequencing used peripheral blood mononuclear cells (PBMCs), collected at new diagnosis, from a patient treated with antithyroid drugs. The CDR3: CASSQASVVEKLFF. The CDR3 nucleotides are TGTGCCAGCAGCCAGGCCTCCGTTGTTGAAAAACTGTTTTTT.